This T cell receptor (beta chain) originates from a study of blood T cells in healthy people across ages. The study, taken as a whole, reports: Relative to aged donors, long-lived donors carried more naive CD4+ cells and displayed higher diversity. Older individuals had lower TCR beta diversity per million T cells (the decline was roughly linear).

A second PCR, run for about 6 to 11 cycles, used a sample-barcoded 5' primer plus a J-beta primer mix. Using its own MiXCR run on the 5' RACE reads, TCRdb lists one record per CDR3 protein. Here the sample spans roughly 1.9 million distinct CDR3 sequences, roughly two fifths being singletons. With V trimmed by 8 bases and J by 0 bases, 15 bases remained unmatched. The CDR3 runs 17 residues. Germline CDR1 is DFQATT and CDR2 is SNEGSKA (reference sequence). In the case of this clonotype: Its antigen is not identified.

Ranging in age from roughly 6 to 95, the donors were healthy Caucasian individuals from Russia. J is TRBJ1-4 and V is TRBV20-1; 7 bases match TRBD1. This receptor was obtained from a human donor in good health. The source material was blood. The CDR3 sequence is CSSPGTERKATNEKLFF. The CDR3 coding sequence is TGCAGTTCTCCGGGGACAGAACGTAAAGCAACTAATGAAAAACTGTTTTTT.